This T cell receptor (beta chain) was profiled in a study of long-term antiretroviral therapy in people with HIV. Study context: The earliest samples came about a decade before the 2015 immediate-ART recommendation.

This clone has only one observation. With survey level as its setting, the immunoSEQ assay was v3.0. Libraries were prepared by immunoSEQ multiplex PCR; TCRdb keeps only in-frame clonotypes and omits some of them. Among under 50,000 clones listed, around 85% were seen once. The TCR originated in a woman aged 45-59 years with HIV. The material was unsorted PBMCs, obtained 3.1 years after starting antiretroviral therapy.

The CDR3 bases are TGTGCCAGCAGCCCAGCGAGTAAAGGCTACACCTTC. Translation gives CASSPASKGYTF. The chain joins TRBV11-3 to TRBJ1-2, with D hard to call. Trimming removed 5 bases at V and 8 bases at J, with 12 bases between. The CDR3 spans 12 residues. Germline assignment: CDR1 SGHNT and CDR2 YENEEA.